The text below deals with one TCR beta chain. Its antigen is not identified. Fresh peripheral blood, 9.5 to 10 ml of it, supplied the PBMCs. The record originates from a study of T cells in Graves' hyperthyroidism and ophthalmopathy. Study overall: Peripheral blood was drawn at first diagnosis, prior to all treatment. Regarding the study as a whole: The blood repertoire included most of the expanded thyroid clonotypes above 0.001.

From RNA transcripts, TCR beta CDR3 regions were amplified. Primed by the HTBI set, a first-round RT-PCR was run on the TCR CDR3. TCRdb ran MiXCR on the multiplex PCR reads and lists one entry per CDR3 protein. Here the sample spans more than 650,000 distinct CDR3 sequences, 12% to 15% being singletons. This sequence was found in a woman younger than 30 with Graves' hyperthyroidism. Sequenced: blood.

CDR3 protein: CASSQDVRSPLHF. In DNA, the CDR3 is TGTGCCAGCAGCCAAGATGTCCGATCACCCCTCCACTTT. This chain connects TRBV14 to TRBJ1-6; D uncertain. The germline CDR1 and CDR2 sequences are SGHDN and FVKESK. The V end lost 0 bases, the J end lost 10 bases, and 7 bases lay between the germline ends. The CDR3 extends over 13 amino acids.